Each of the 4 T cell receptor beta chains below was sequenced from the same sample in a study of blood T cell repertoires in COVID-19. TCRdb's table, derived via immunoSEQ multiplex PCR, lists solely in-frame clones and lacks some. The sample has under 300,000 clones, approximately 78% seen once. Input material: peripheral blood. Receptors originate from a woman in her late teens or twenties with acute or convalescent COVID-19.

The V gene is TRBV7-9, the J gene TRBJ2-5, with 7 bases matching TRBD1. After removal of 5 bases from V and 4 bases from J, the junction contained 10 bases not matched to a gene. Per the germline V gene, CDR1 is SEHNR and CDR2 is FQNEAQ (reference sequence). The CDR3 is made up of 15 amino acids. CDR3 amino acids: CASSPPARDRETQYF. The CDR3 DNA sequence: TGTGCCAGCAGCCCACCTGCCCGGGACAGAGAGACCCAGTACTTC.

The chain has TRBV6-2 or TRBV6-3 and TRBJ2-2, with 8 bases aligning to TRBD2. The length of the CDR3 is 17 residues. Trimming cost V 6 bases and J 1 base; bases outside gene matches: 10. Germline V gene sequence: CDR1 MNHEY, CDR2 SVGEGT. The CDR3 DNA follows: TGTGCCAGCAGCCAAATATCTGGGACTAGGAACACCGGGGAGCTGTTTTTT. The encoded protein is CASSQISGTRNTGELFF.

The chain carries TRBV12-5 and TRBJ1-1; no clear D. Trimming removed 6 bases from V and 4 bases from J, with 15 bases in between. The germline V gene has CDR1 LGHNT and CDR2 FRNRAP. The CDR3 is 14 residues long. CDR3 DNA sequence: TGTGCTAGTGGCAAAAACGGGTTTAGCACTGAAGCTTTCTTT. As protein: CASGKNGFSTEAFF.

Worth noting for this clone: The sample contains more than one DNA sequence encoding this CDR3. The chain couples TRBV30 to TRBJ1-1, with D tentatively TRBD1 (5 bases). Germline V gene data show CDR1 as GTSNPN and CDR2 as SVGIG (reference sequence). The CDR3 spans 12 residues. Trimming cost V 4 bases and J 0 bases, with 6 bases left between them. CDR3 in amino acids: CAWTGLNTEAFF. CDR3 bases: TGTGCCTGGACAGGGTTGAACACTGAAGCTTTCTTT.